The rows below give T cell receptor beta chains drawn from one sample of a study of shared clonotypes between healthy human individuals. The assay was immunoSEQ multiplex PCR, and TCRdb's table has in-frame clones only and misses some. Of 2,500,000 or so clones detected, under 95% appear once; the ten largest clones hold 0.36%. The sequenced sample was naive CD4+ T cells from PBMCs. The origin of the receptors is a man in his late teens or twenties in good health. Some clones in this sample may be carry-over from other donors' samples. Both conserved end residues are part of each CDR3. Each record gives: D gene, V gene, CDR3 protein. The D gene is left open where the match is weak.

D gene: NA; V gene: TRBV28; CDR3 protein: CASTLGDQPQHF
D gene: NA; V gene: TRBV4-1; CDR3 protein: CASSQVVGGGAQPQHF
D gene: TRBD1; V gene: TRBV5-5; CDR3 protein: CASSLGQRYEQYF
D gene: NA; V gene: TRBV29-1; CDR3 protein: CSVTYNEQFF
D gene: NA; V gene: TRBV6-6; CDR3 protein: CASTYLLGGYEQYF
D gene: TRBD2; V gene: TRBV9; CDR3 protein: CASSPYSGRVTDTQYF
D gene: NA; V gene: TRBV25-1; CDR3 protein: CASRGGLSYNEQFF
D gene: TRBD1; V gene: TRBV27; CDR3 protein: CASSLLGAGGYYGYTF
D gene: NA; V gene: TRBV7-2; CDR3 protein: CASSLAPAGRDQPQHF
D gene: NA; V gene: TRBV30; CDR3 protein: CAWNKKTGFSNQPQHF
D gene: NA; V gene: TRBV27; CDR3 protein: CASSPLGGNYGYTF
D gene: TRBD1; V gene: TRBV5-6; CDR3 protein: CASSLMGQQTYYGYTF
D gene: NA; V gene: TRBV18; CDR3 protein: CASSPVWDQPQHF
D gene: NA; V gene: TRBV15; CDR3 protein: CATSKATYRVETQYF
D gene: TRBD1; V gene: TRBV19; CDR3 protein: CASSTGTGSHEQYF
D gene: NA; V gene: TRBV27; CDR3 protein: CASSPGTWAYEQYF
D gene: NA; V gene: TRBV7-2; CDR3 protein: CASSSKKQATYEQYF
D gene: NA; V gene: TRBV19; CDR3 protein: CASSIVTAGEQYF
D gene: NA; V gene: TRBV6-1; CDR3 protein: CASKMGETQYF
D gene: NA; V gene: TRBV28; CDR3 protein: CASSSHRDEQYF
D gene: NA; V gene: TRBV30; CDR3 protein: CAWIRGSGNTIYF
D gene: TRBD1; V gene: TRBV7-9; CDR3 protein: CASSSSGTGTAGANVLTF